Presented here are 18 T cell receptor beta chains from one specimen sequenced in a study of blood T cell repertoires in COVID-19. Profiled with immunoSEQ multiplex PCR; TCRdb holds only in-frame clones, not every one. The sample holds roughly 270,000 clones, almost 85% seen once. Specimen: peripheral blood. The origin of the receptors is a man in his fifties or sixties with active or convalescent COVID-19.

The rearrangement joins TRBV27 to TRBJ2-1; D is perhaps TRBD2 (6 bases). Trimming pared 0 bases from V and 2 bases from J, leaving 8 bases between. The CDR3 contains 15 residues. Germline-derived CDR1 and CDR2 are MNHEY and SMNVEV (reference sequence). The CDR3 protein is CASSLSDYTYNEQFF. CDR3 nucleotide sequence: TGTGCCAGCAGTTTATCGGACTATACCTACAATGAGCAGTTCTTC.

The chain joins TRBV9 to TRBJ2-3, with a possible D match to TRBD2 (5 bases). Trimming cost V 0 bases and J 3 bases, with 11 bases left between them. Per the germline V gene, CDR1 is SGDLS and CDR2 is YYNGEE. This CDR3 is built from 15 residues. The DNA of the CDR3 is TGTGCCAGCAGCGTAGACATGGGAGTAACAGATACGCAGTATTTT. Protein: CASSVDMGVTDTQYF.

The chain uses TRBV20-1 and TRBJ2-4; the match to TRBD2 covers 8 bases. V dropped 3 bases and J dropped 9; count of bases not matched to a gene: 10. Per germline, CDR1 DFQATT and CDR2 SNEGSKA (reference sequence). This CDR3 comprises 14 residues. CDR3 sequence reads: CSASLSGRGSIQYF. The CDR3 bases are TGCAGTGCTAGTCTAAGCGGGAGAGGGAGCATTCAGTACTTC.

The chain combines TRBV4-1 with TRBJ2-7; a weak D match, TRBD1 (5 bases). V lost 2 bases and J 2 bases, leaving 16 bases between the germline ends. The CDR3 runs to 16 residues. Germline CDR1 is MGHRA and CDR2 is YSYEKL. CDR3 DNA sequence: TGCGCCAGCAGCCAACTGCCAGGGCCGAGTACCTACGAGCAGTACTTC. Translating gives CASSQLPGPSTYEQYF.

The V gene is TRBV11-3, the J gene TRBJ1-1, with a possible D match to TRBD1 (5 bases). CDR1 SGHNT and CDR2 YENEEA come from the germline V gene. This CDR3 region has 13 residues. V lost 2 bases and J lost 5, with 9 bases in between. The CDR3 reads CASSLMRGTEAFF. As DNA, the CDR3 is TGTGCCAGCAGCTTAATGCGGGGGACTGAAGCTTTCTTT.

This clone occurred once. At the DNA level, this CDR3 is encoded by other sequences in the same sample as well. The chain has TRBV18 and TRBJ1-1; TRBD1 is a possible D gene (5 bases). Per germline, CDR1 KGHSH and CDR2 LQKENI. The germline V and J ends were trimmed by 3 bases and 1 base, with 9 bases remaining between them. CDR3 length equals 14 residues. The CDR3 region is CASSPQGSNTEAFF. The CDR3 DNA follows: TGTGCCAGCTCACCCCAGGGTTCGAACACTGAAGCTTTCTTT.

The genes are TRBV15 and TRBJ2-1; maybe TRBD2 (7 bases). The CDR3 covers 16 residues. CDR1 LNHNV and CDR2 YYDKDF come from the germline V gene (reference sequence). The ends were cut back, 7 bases at V and 3 bases at J, with 19 bases in the middle. The CDR3 DNA reads TGTGCCACCACCCCGGGGGCTAGCGGTTTCTACAATGAGCAGTTCTTC. Its protein is CATTPGASGFYNEQFF.

CDR3 nucleotides: TGCGCCTCCTACCCGACAGGGAACCAAGAGACCCAGTACTTC. Translated, it gives CASYPTGNQETQYF. V and J are TRBV5-1 and TRBJ2-5; 7 bases are shared with TRBD1. V lost 10 bases, J lost 0 bases, and 9 bases stayed unmatched. Per the germline V gene, CDR1 is SGHRS and CDR2 is YFSETQ. The CDR3 runs 14 residues.

This chain connects TRBV7-9 to TRBJ1-1; possibly TRBD1 for D (5 bases). This CDR3 spans 13 amino acids. The ends were cut back, 5 bases at V and 1 base at J, with 8 bases in the middle. Germline CDR1 and CDR2: SEHNR and FQNEAQ (reference sequence). CDR3 residues: CASSPGGNTEAFF. The CDR3 nucleotides are TGTGCCAGCAGCCCCGGGGGGAACACTGAAGCTTTCTTT.

V and J are TRBV6-5 and TRBJ2-7; TRBD1 matches at 11 bases. Per germline, CDR1 MNHEY and CDR2 SVGAGI. CDR3 length: 15 amino acids. J gave up 3 bases and V 2 bases, and 3 bases lay outside the gene matches. The CDR3, as DNA: TGTGCCAGCAGTTACGATGGGACAGGGGGCTACGAGCAGTACTTC. It specifies CASSYDGTGGYEQYF.

The chain couples TRBV3-1 (or the pseudogene TRBV3-2) to TRBJ1-3; D gene uncertain. The CDR3 is made up of 16 amino acids. Trimming removed 1 base at V and 0 bases at J, with 10 bases between. Germline CDR1 reads LGHDT; CDR2 reads YNNKEL (reference sequence). CDR3 loop: CASSQARHLSGNTIYF. The CDR3 nucleotides are TGTGCCAGCAGCCAAGCTAGGCACCTCTCTGGAAACACCATATATTTT.

The J gene is TRBJ2-7, the V gene TRBV15; 12 positions agree with TRBD2. Germline-derived CDR1 and CDR2 are LNHNV and YYDKDF (reference sequence). The trim removed 3 bases at V and 5 bases at J, leaving 5 bases unmatched. The CDR3 extends over 15 amino acids. The CDR3 spells CATSSLTSGRNEQYF. The CDR3 nucleotides read TGTGCCACCAGCAGTTTGACTAGCGGGAGAAACGAGCAGTACTTC.

V gene TRBV27 combines with J gene TRBJ2-1; 8 bases map to TRBD2. V shed 10 bases, J shed 5 bases, and the junction held 13 bases outside the gene matches. Germline V CDR1 and CDR2: MNHEY, SMNVEV (reference sequence). This CDR3 region has 15 residues. CDR3 sequence reads: CATKSGRNIHNEQFF. The CDR3 DNA reads TGTGCCACTAAAAGCGGGAGAAATATCCACAATGAGCAGTTCTTC.

This sequence joins TRBV12-3 or TRBV12-4 and TRBJ1-2; D ambiguous. V dropped 6 bases and J dropped 4 bases, with 9 bases sitting between them. The CDR3 is 12 residues long. The CDR3 protein is CASSPRGYGYTF. DNA of the CDR3: TGTGCCAGCAGCCCTCGGGGCTATGGCTACACCTTC.

DNA of the CDR3: TGTGCCTGGAGTGACGGTTTTAGCGGGAGGGACATTCAGTACTTC. As protein: CAWSDGFSGRDIQYF. This rearrangement joins TRBV30 to TRBJ2-4, with TRBD2 identical over 11 bases. V shed 1 base, J shed 8 bases, and the junction held 7 bases outside the gene matches. The CDR3 covers 15 residues. Germline V CDR1 and CDR2: GTSNPN, SVGIG (reference sequence).

The chain couples TRBV4-3 to TRBJ2-7; perhaps TRBD1 as D (5 bases). The CDR3 is made up of 14 amino acids. Germline assignment: CDR1 LGHNA and CDR2 YSLEER. V was clipped by 3 bases and J by 3 bases, with 12 bases between them. CDR3 sequence reads: CASSQNPGNYEQYF. CDR3 sequence (DNA): TGCGCCAGCAGCCAGAACCCAGGGAACTACGAGCAGTACTTC.

The chain uses TRBV5-1 and TRBJ1-1, with D tentatively TRBD1 (5 bases). CDR1 and CDR2 from the germline V gene are SGHRS and YFSETQ. The V gene lost 0 bases and the J gene lost 3 bases, with 9 bases spanning the gap. This CDR3 is built from 14 residues. CDR3 in amino acids: CASSLGQGYTEAFF. The CDR3, as DNA: TGCGCCAGCAGCTTGGGGCAGGGCTACACTGAAGCTTTCTTT. The full variable domain, in which reference TRBV5-1 and TRBJ1-1 provide the parts outside the CDR3, is KAGVTQTPRYLIKTRGQQVTLSCSPISGHRSVSWYQQTPGQGLQFLFEYFSETQRNKGNFPGRFSGRQFSNSRSEMNVSTLELGDSALYLCASSLGQGYTEAFFGQGTRLTVV.

This clone occurred once. The chain combines TRBV28 with TRBJ2-7; no firm D call. The CDR3 loop spans 13 amino acids. The germline V and J ends were trimmed by 3 bases and 0 bases, with 6 bases remaining between them. The germline CDR1 and CDR2 sequences are MDHEN and SYDVKM. The CDR3 here is CASSFWASYEQYF. The DNA of the CDR3 is TGTGCCAGCAGTTTTTGGGCCTCCTACGAGCAGTACTTC.